This TCR beta chain was captured by sequencing in a study of cytomegalovirus exposure and HLA in healthy donors. Whole-study results and caveats: A later analysis found that most CMV-associated TCR beta chains appeared HLA-restricted.

The PCR was carried out with 60 Vbeta primers and 13 Jbeta primers. Profiling relied on immunoSEQ multiplex PCR, and the TCRdb table lists in-frame clones only, not all of them. This sample has 100,000 or so clones, with approximately 88% found just once. A note on this clone: Antigen: not known.

V dropped 6 bases and J dropped 4 bases, with 15 bases sitting between them. This CDR3 spans 14 amino acids. Germline-derived CDR1 and CDR2 are MNHEY and SVGAGI. Sequenced input: PBMCs. The J gene is TRBJ1-1, the V gene TRBV6-5; maybe TRBD1 (5 bases). The receptor was isolated from a man aged 18 to 29 in good health and CMV-seronegative. This chain's CDR3 is CASSPGGSFTEAFF. The CDR3 nucleotides read TGTGCCAGCAGCCCGGGGGGGTCGTTCACTGAAGCTTTCTTT.